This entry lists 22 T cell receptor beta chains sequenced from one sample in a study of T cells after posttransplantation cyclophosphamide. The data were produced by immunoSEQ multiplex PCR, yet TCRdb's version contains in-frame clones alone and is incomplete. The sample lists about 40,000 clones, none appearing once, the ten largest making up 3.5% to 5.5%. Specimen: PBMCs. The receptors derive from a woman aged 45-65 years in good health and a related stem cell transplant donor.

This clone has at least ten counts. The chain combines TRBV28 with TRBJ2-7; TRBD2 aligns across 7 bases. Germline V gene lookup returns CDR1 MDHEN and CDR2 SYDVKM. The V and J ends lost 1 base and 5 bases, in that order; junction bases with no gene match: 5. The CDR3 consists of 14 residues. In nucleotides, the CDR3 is TGTGCCAGCAGTTTATTTGAGGGAGGGGACGAGCAGTACTTC. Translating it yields CASSLFEGGDEQYF.

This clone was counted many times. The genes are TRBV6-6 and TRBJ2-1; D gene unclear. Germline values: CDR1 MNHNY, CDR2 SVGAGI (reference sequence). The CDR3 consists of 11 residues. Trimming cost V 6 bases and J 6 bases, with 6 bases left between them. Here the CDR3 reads CASRQINEQFF. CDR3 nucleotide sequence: TGTGCCAGCAGACAGATCAATGAGCAGTTCTTC.

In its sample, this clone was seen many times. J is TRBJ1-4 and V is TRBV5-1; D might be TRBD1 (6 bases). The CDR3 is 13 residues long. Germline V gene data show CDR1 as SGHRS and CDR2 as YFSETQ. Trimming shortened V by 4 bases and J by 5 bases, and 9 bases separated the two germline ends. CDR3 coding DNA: TGCGCCAGCAGCCGACAGGAAAATGAAAAACTGTTTTTT. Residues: CASSRQENEKLFF.

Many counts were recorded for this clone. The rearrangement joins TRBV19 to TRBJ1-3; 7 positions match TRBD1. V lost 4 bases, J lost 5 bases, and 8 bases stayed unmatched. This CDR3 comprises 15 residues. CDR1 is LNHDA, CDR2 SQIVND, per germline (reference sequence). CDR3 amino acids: CASSTRDRIRNTIYF. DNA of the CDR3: TGTGCCAGTAGTACAAGGGACAGAATCAGAAACACCATATATTTT.

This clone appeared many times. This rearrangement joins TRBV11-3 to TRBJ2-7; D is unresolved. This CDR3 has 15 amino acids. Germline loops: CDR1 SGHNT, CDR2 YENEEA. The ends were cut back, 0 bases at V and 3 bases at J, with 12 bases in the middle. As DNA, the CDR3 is TGTGCCAGCAGCTTAGATCACTTTGTACTCTACGAGCAGTACTTC. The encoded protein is CASSLDHFVLYEQYF.

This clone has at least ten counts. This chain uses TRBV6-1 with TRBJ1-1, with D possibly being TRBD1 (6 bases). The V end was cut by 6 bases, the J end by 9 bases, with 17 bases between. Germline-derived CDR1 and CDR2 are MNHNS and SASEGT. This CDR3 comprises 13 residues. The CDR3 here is CASSQIQGSKAFF. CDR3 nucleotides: TGTGCCAGCAGCCAGATACAGGGCTCGAAAGCTTTCTTT.

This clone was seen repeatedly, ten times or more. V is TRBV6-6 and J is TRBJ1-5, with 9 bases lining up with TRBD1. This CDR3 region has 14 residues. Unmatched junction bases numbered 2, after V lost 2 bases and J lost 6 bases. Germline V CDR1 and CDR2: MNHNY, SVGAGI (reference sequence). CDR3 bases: TGTGCCAGCAGTTACACAGGGGGCAGTCAGCCCCAGCATTTT. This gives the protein CASSYTGGSQPQHF.

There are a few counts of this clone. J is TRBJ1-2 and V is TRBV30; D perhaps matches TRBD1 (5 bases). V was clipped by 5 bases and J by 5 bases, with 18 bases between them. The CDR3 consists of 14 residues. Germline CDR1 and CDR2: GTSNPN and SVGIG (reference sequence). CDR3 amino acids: CAWAPGQGLYGYTF. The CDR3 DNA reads TGTGCCTGGGCCCCGGGTCAGGGCCTTTATGGCTACACCTTC.

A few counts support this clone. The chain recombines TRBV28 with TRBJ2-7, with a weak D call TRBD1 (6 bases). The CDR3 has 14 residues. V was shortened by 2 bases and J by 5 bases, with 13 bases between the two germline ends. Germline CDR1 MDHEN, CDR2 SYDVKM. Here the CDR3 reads CASSLPDRSDEQYF. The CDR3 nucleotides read TGTGCCAGCAGTTTACCGGACAGATCCGACGAGCAGTACTTC. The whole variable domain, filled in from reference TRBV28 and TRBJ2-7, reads DVKVTQSSRYLVKRTGEKVFLECVQDMDHENMFWYRQDPGLGLRLIYFSYDVKMKEKGDIPEGYSVSREKKERFSLILESASTNQTSMYLCASSLPDRSDEQYFGPGTRLTVT.

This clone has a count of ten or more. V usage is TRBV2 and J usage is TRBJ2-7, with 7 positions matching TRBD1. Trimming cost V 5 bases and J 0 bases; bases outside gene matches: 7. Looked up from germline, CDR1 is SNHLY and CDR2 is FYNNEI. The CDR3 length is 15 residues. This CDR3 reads CASSPGTAYSYEQYF. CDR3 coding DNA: TGTGCCAGCAGTCCCGGGACAGCGTACTCCTACGAGCAGTACTTC.

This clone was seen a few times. The CDR3 here is CASSQLGLGAYEQYF. The CDR3 region has the DNA TGTGCCAGCAGCCAATTGGGACTTGGAGCCTACGAGCAGTACTTC. The chain has TRBV7-3 and TRBJ2-5, with a weak D call TRBD2 (6 bases). The end of the DNA is better explained by TRBJ2-7, so the J call may be wrong. This CDR3 is built from 15 residues. Germline V CDR1 and CDR2: SGHTA, FQGTGA.

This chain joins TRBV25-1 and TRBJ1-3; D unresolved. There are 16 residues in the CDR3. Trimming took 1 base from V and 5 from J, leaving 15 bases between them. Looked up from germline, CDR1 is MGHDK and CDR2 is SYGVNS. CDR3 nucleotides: TGTGCCAGCAGTGAATCGGGAAGGGTTCTCCGAAACACCATATATTTT. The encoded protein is CASSESGRVLRNTIYF.

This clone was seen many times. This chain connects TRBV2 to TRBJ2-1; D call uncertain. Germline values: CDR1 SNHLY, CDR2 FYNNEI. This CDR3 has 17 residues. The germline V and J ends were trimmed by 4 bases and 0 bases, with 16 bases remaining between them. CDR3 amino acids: CASSAREAASSYNEQFF. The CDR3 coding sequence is TGTGCCAGCAGTGCGAGAGAGGCAGCGAGCTCCTACAATGAGCAGTTCTTC.

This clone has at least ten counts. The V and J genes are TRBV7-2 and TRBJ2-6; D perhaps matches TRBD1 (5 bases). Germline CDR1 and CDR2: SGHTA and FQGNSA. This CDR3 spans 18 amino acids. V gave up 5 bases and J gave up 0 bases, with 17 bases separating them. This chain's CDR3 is CASSPRRTPLSGANVLTF. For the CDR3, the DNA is TGTGCCAGCAGCCCCCGCCGGACACCCCTCTCTGGGGCCAACGTCCTGACTTTC.

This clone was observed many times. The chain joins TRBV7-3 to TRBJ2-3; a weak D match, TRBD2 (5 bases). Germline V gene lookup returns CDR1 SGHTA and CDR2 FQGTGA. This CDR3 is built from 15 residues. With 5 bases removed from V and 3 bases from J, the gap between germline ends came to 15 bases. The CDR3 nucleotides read TGTGCCAGCAGCCCTACTGAGCGGCGGACAGATACGCAGTATTTT. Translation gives CASSPTERRTDTQYF.

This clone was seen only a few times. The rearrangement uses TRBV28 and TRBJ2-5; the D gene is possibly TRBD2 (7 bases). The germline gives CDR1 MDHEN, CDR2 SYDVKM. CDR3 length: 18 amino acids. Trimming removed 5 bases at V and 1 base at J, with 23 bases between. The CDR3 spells CASSRISWGGLGQETQYF. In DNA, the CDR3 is TGTGCCAGCAGTCGTATCTCCTGGGGGGGGCTCGGCCAAGAGACCCAGTACTTC.

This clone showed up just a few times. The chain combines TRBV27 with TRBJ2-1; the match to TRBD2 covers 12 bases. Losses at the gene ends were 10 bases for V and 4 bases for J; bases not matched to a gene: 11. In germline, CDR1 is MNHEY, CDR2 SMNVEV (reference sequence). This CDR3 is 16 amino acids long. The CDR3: CATQWSSGGAYNEQFF. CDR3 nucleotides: TGTGCCACCCAATGGTCTAGCGGGGGGGCGTACAATGAGCAGTTCTTC.

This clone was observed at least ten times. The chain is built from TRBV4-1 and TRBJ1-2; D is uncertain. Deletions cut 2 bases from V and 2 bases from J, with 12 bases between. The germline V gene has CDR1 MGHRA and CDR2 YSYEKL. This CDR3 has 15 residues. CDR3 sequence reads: CASSQIEAENYGYTF. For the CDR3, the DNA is TGCGCCAGCAGCCAAATAGAGGCAGAGAACTATGGCTACACCTTC.

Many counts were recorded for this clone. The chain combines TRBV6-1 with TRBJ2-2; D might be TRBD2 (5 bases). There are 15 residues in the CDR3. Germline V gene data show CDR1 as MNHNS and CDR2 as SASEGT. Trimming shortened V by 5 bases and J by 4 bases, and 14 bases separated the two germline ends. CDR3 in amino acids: CASSFLFGGTGELFF. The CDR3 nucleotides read TGTGCCAGCAGTTTTTTATTTGGAGGCACCGGGGAGCTGTTTTTT.

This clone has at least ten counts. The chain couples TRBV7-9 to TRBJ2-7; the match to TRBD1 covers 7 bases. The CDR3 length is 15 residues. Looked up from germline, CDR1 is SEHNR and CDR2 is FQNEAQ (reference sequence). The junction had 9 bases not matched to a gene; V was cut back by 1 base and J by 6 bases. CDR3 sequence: CASSLVLTGVREQYF. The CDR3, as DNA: TGTGCCAGCAGCTTAGTCTTAACAGGGGTTCGCGAGCAGTACTTC.

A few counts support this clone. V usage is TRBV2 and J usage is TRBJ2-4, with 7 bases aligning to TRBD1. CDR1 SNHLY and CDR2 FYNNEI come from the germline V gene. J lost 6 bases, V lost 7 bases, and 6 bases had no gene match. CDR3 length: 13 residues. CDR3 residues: CASKQGQGNIQYF. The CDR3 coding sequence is TGTGCCAGCAAACAGGGGCAAGGAAACATTCAGTACTTC.

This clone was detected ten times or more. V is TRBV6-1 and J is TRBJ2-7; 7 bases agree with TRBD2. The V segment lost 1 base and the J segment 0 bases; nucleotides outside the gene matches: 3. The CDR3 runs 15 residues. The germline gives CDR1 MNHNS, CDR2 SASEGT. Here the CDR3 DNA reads TGTGCCAGCAGTGAAGTTGGGGGGGGCTCCTACGAGCAGTACTTC. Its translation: CASSEVGGGSYEQYF.